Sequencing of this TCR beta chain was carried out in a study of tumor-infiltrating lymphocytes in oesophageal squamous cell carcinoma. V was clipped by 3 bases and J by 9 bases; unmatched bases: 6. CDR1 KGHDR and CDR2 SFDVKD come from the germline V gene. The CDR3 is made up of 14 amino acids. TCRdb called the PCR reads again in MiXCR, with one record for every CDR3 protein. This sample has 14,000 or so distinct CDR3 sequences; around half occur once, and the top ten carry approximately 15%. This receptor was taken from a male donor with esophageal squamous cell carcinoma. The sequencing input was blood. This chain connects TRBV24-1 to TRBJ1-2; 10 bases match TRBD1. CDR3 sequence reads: CATSDRDRGDRYTF. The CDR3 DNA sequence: TGTGCCACCAGTGATCGGGACAGGGGAGATCGCTACACCTTC.